This T cell receptor beta chain was sequenced during a study of beta chain features in type 1 diabetes. The overall study: Regarding age, gender and cell yields, patients proved similar to healthy donors.

This CDR3 comprises 15 residues. Germline V gene sequence: CDR1 SGHNT, CDR2 YENEEA. V was pared by 0 bases and J by 0 bases, with 9 bases between. Investigators reverse transcribed all isolated RNA, so they sequenced expressed TCRB transcripts. Clones were read by immunoSEQ multiplex PCR, and TCRdb kept only the in-frame ones, dropping some. The data hold about 150,000 clones, with under 9.5% observed a single time. Over 95% purity was reached by all sorted populations. The V gene is TRBV11-3, the J gene TRBJ2-7; the D is unclear. The receptor was isolated from a man aged 18 to 29 in good health. The sequenced sample consisted of central memory CD4+ T cells from blood. CDR3 DNA: TGTGCCAGCAGCTTAGAGTCCGGTAGCTCCTACGAGCAGTACTTC. Encoded protein: CASSLESGSSYEQYF.